Below are 21 T cell receptor beta chains sequenced from a single sample in a study of monozygotic twins with inflammatory bowel disease. TCRdb re-called the 5' RACE reads; every CDR3 protein appears as one record, without DNA. This table lists 300,000 to 450,000 distinct CDR3 sequences. The sequenced sample was blood. Receptors were obtained from a human donor with ulcerative colitis or Crohn's disease, or a healthy co-twin of an affected twin (not recorded which).

The rearrangement uses TRBV10-3 and TRBJ1-2; TCRdb proposes TRBD1, but this gene call is untestable without DNA. The CDR3 consists of 14 residues. Germline V CDR1 and CDR2: ENHRY, SYGVKD. CDR3 protein: CAITRTGGSYGYTF.

This chain joins TRBV2 and TRBJ2-1. Per germline, CDR1 SNHLY and CDR2 FYNNEI. The CDR3 sequence is 13 residues long. CDR3 sequence reads: CASSKEDYNEQIF.

The chain recombines TRBV12-3 or TRBV12-4 with TRBJ2-5; TCRdb selects TRBD1, and the lack of DNA leaves this call unchecked. The CDR3 is 16 amino acids. CDR3: CASSLVTGGGIETQYF.

The J gene is TRBJ1-3, the V gene TRBV9; TCRdb's D gene call, TRBD1, goes unchecked for lack of DNA. The CDR3 runs 15 residues. Germline V CDR1 and CDR2: SGDLS, YYNGEE. CDR3 protein: CASSPTGHGLNTIYF.

The chain links TRBV12-3 or TRBV12-4 to TRBJ1-5; the TCRdb D gene call, TRBD1, has no DNA to confirm it. This CDR3 has 14 amino acids. CDR3 amino acids: CASSLQGAHQPQHF.

The CDR3 loop is CASSSSGGSTDTQYF. This chain connects TRBV5-1 to TRBJ2-3; no DNA is available, so the TRBD2 call from TCRdb remains unchecked. CDR1 is SGHRS and CDR2 is YFSETQ in the germline V gene. This CDR3 is built from 15 residues.

The V call is TRBV20-1, the J call TRBJ2-2. The CDR3 extends over 14 amino acids. Germline values: CDR1 DFQATT, CDR2 SNEGSKA (reference sequence). Here the CDR3 reads CSARDASYTGELFF.

The rearrangement uses TRBV15 and TRBJ2-1; TCRdb returns TRBD2, unconfirmable since there is no DNA. Germline V gene data show CDR1 as LNHNV and CDR2 as YYDKDF (reference sequence). The CDR3 is 15 residues long. The CDR3 here is CATSTRTSGNNEQFF.

V and J are TRBV5-1 and TRBJ2-1. The V gene's germline CDR1 is SGHRS and CDR2 YFSETQ. The CDR3 is 17 residues long. The CDR3 loop reads CASSLRGSISSYNEQFF.

The chain carries TRBV5-1 and TRBJ1-5; TCRdb proposes TRBD1, but this gene call is untestable without DNA. Germline V gives CDR1 SGHRS, CDR2 YFSETQ. This CDR3 comprises 14 residues. The CDR3 protein is CASSLYGANQPQHF.

V is TRBV6-2 or TRBV6-3 and J is TRBJ2-5; TCRdb lists TRBD1, though no DNA is available to test this call. The CDR3 length is 13 residues. Per germline, CDR1 MNHEY and CDR2 SVGEGT. The CDR3 spells CASRWQGQETQYF.

The V gene is TRBV20-1, the J gene TRBJ1-5; TCRdb proposes TRBD1, but this gene call is untestable without DNA. The length of the CDR3 is 13 residues. The germline CDR1 and CDR2 sequences are DFQATT and SNEGSKA (reference sequence). The CDR3 here is CSALQGNNQPQHF.

CDR3 sequence reads: CASSSGQGNSYGYTF. This chain connects TRBV18 to TRBJ1-2; TCRdb selects TRBD1, and the lack of DNA leaves this call unchecked. The CDR3 extends over 15 amino acids. Per germline, CDR1 KGHSH and CDR2 LQKENI.

V is TRBV11-1 and J is TRBJ2-3; TCRdb's D call, TRBD1, is unchecked because there is no DNA. The CDR3 runs to 18 residues. From germline, CDR1 is SGHAT and CDR2 FQDESV (reference sequence). The CDR3 sequence: CASRPPGQGVGSTDTQYF.

The chain carries TRBV18 and TRBJ2-7; with no DNA, the TCRdb D assignment of TRBD1 cannot be verified. CDR3 length: 15 residues. Germline loops: CDR1 KGHSH, CDR2 LQKENI. This CDR3 reads CASSQGTGIAYEQYF.

The chain is built from TRBV7-9 and TRBJ2-7; with no DNA, the TCRdb D assignment of TRBD1 cannot be verified. Germline values: CDR1 SEHNR, CDR2 FQNEAQ (reference sequence). The CDR3 totals 19 residues. This chain's CDR3 is CASSLTFAIFGQGGHEQYF.

This chain links TRBV5-1 with TRBJ2-7; TCRdb names TRBD2, which stays unverified in the absence of DNA. The CDR3 totals 14 residues. Germline values: CDR1 SGHRS, CDR2 YFSETQ. CDR3: CASSLQGVPSEQYF.

The chain links TRBV6-1 to TRBJ2-7; as DNA is missing, the TRBD1 call by TCRdb cannot be tested. This CDR3 comprises 16 residues. Germline values: CDR1 MNHNS, CDR2 SASEGT. Here the CDR3 reads CASSISGTGGSYEQYF.

CDR3 loop: CSVDPGPNYEQYF. V gene TRBV29-1 combines with J gene TRBJ2-7; as DNA is missing, the TRBD1 call by TCRdb cannot be tested. The CDR3 contains 13 residues. The germline V gene encodes CDR1 SQVTM and CDR2 ANQGSEA.

CDR3 amino acids: CSAGTGRTQPQHF. The rearrangement joins TRBV20-1 to TRBJ1-5; there is no DNA to check the TCRdb D call of TRBD1. The CDR3 runs 13 residues. Per the germline V gene, CDR1 is DFQATT and CDR2 is SNEGSKA (reference sequence).

The rearrangement joins TRBV6-1 to TRBJ1-4; lacking DNA, the TRBD1 call made by TCRdb goes unchecked. CDR1 and CDR2 (germline): MNHNS, SASEGT. The CDR3 extends over 14 amino acids. The CDR3 sequence is CASSSGWKNEKLFF.